Listed below are T cell receptor beta chains from one sample, sequenced in a study of blood T cell repertoires in COVID-19. The assay was immunoSEQ multiplex PCR, and TCRdb's table has in-frame clones only and misses some. The repertoire holds 100,000 or so clones, roughly 80% seen once, with roughly 11% in the top ten. The source material was peripheral blood. These receptors were collected from a man aged 65-85 years with active or convalescent COVID-19. Both conserved end residues are trimmed from each CDR3. Fields, in order: J gene, V gene, clone size, CDR3 protein. Clone size is stated in some rows and not others, as once, few, many or a class when expanded.

J: TRBJ1-1; V: TRBV7-3; size: -; CDR3: ASSLRGQGGDTEAF
J: TRBJ2-2; V: TRBV6-4; size: -; CDR3: ASSSDRNTGELF
J: TRBJ2-1; V: TRBV7-8; size: once; CDR3: ASSFPLGTSGGQGDEQF
J: TRBJ2-7; V: TRBV11-2; size: -; CDR3: ASSPAGGISYEQY
J: TRBJ2-2; V: TRBV19; size: -; CDR3: ASTLGATPGELF
J: TRBJ1-1; V: TRBV5-1; size: few; CDR3: ASFRGHGTEAF
J: TRBJ2-6; V: TRBV6-1; size: -; CDR3: ASSARLAGASGANVLT
J: TRBJ2-6; V: TRBV5-6; size: -; CDR3: ASSLGPPSGANVLT
J: TRBJ2-3; V: TRBV13; size: -; CDR3: ASSLVGEGTDTQY
J: TRBJ1-4; V: TRBV19; size: -; CDR3: ASSTRDRSKLF
J: TRBJ2-2; V: TRBV7-3; size: -; CDR3: ASSPGLASTGELF
J: TRBJ2-7; V: TRBV28; size: -; CDR3: AVRGMRDEQY
J: TRBJ2-5; V: TRBV2; size: -; CDR3: ASSELAGAGTQY
J: TRBJ1-1; V: TRBV16; size: -; CDR3: ASRLQGDTEAF
J: TRBJ2-5; V: TRBV7-2; size: -; CDR3: ASSLAAGPKTQY
J: TRBJ1-1; V: TRBV20-1; size: -; CDR3: SAQGYTEAF
J: TRBJ1-2; V: TRBV27; size: few; CDR3: ASSKATGGRYGYT
J: TRBJ1-2; V: TRBV7-9; size: -; CDR3: ASSNTGRNYGYT
J: TRBJ2-1; V: TRBV28; size: few; CDR3: ASSFGSSYNEQF
J: TRBJ2-3; V: TRBV10-2; size: many; CDR3: ASSNHRADTQY
J: TRBJ2-3; V: TRBV2; size: few; CDR3: ASSAGARTDTQY
J: TRBJ2-5; V: TRBV18; size: -; CDR3: ASSPLATGGQETQY
J: TRBJ1-2; V: TRBV11-3; size: -; CDR3: ASSLDGTFYGYT
J: TRBJ2-5; V: TRBV12-3/TRBV12-4; size: -; CDR3: ASSVLQETQY
J: TRBJ1-5; V: TRBV10-3; size: -; CDR3: AISGTDDQPQH
J: TRBJ2-7; V: TRBV18; size: -; CDR3: ASSQLAGGIYEQY
J: TRBJ2-1; V: TRBV4-2; size: once; CDR3: ASSQAGAGGRNEQF
J: TRBJ1-2; V: TRBV19; size: -; CDR3: ASSRQGNYGYT
J: TRBJ2-7; V: TRBV3-1/TRBV3-2; size: -; CDR3: ASSQAAGANEQY
J: TRBJ1-1; V: TRBV5-1; size: -; CDR3: ASSLGGTMNTEAF
J: TRBJ1-4; V: TRBV21-1; size: -; CDR3: ASSTRNRESNEEKLF
J: TRBJ1-2; V: TRBV27; size: -; CDR3: ASSFSGTVGIGYT
J: TRBJ1-2; V: TRBV6-6; size: -; CDR3: ASVARVETLYGYT